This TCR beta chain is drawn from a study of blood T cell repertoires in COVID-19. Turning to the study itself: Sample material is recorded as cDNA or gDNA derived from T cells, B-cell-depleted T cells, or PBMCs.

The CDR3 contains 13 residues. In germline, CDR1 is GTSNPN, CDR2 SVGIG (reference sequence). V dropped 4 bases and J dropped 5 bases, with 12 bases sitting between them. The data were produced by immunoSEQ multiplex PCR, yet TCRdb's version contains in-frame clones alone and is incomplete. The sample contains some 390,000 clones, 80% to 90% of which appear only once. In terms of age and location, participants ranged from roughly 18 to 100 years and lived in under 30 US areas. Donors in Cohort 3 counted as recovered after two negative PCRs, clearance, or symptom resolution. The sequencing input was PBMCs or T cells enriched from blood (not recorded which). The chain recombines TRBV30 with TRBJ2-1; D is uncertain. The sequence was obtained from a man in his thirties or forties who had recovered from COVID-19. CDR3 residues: CAWNGAGNNEQFF. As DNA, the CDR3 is TGTGCCTGGAATGGAGCCGGTAACAATGAGCAGTTCTTC.